One sample yielded the 30 T cell receptor beta chains listed below, sequenced in a study of blood T cell repertoires in COVID-19. TCRdb's table, derived via immunoSEQ multiplex PCR, lists solely in-frame clones and lacks some. The table shows about 120,000 clones, with 85% occurring only once. Sequences were obtained from peripheral blood. All receptors derive from a man at least 80 years old with acute or convalescent COVID-19.

The chain uses TRBV5-1 and TRBJ1-3; TRBD1 aligns across 9 bases. Germline values: CDR1 SGHRS, CDR2 YFSETQ. This CDR3 comprises 17 residues. V dropped 6 bases and J dropped 1; count of bases not matched to a gene: 11. The CDR3 DNA reads as TGCGCCAGCAAATCCGGGACAGGGACAAGATCTGGAAACACCATATATTTT. Its protein product is CASKSGTGTRSGNTIYF.

The chain couples TRBV19 to TRBJ1-2; D ambiguous. This CDR3 spans 12 amino acids. Trimming took off 10 bases at V and 2 bases at J, with 11 bases between the two ends. Germline loops: CDR1 LNHDA, CDR2 SQIVND (reference sequence). The CDR3 reads CATRPGNYGYTF. CDR3 coding DNA: TGTGCCACCAGACCCGGGAACTATGGCTACACCTTC. Full variable domain (remainder filled in from reference TRBV19 and TRBJ1-2): DGGITQSPKYLFRKEGQNVTLSCEQNLNHDAMYWYRQDPGQGLRLIYYSQIVNDFQKGDIAEGYSVSREKKESFPLTVTSAQKNPTAFYLCATRPGNYGYTFGSGTRLTVV.

The gene calls are TRBV7-2 and TRBJ1-6, with no clear D. V dropped 1 base and J dropped 6 bases, with 10 bases sitting between them. Germline V CDR1 and CDR2: SGHTA, FQGNSA. There are 15 residues in the CDR3. The CDR3 bases are TGTGCCAGCAGCTTAGAGAGGGCAGCTAATTCACCCCTCCACTTT. Amino acid sequence: CASSLERAANSPLHF.

The chain has TRBV5-1 and TRBJ1-2; TRBD1 agrees at 8 bases. Looked up from germline, CDR1 is SGHRS and CDR2 is YFSETQ. The CDR3 consists of 16 residues. J gave up 8 bases and V 0 bases, and 12 bases lay outside the gene matches. In nucleotides, the CDR3 is TGCGCCAGCAGCTTGGGCGGTTTGGACAGGGTTGACGGCTACACCTTC. This translates into CASSLGGLDRVDGYTF.

This clone came up once. V usage is TRBV20-1 and J usage is TRBJ2-1; D gene uncertain. Germline loops: CDR1 DFQATT, CDR2 SNEGSKA (reference sequence). Trimming cost V 6 bases and J 9 bases, with 12 bases left between them. This CDR3 has 11 residues. The CDR3 DNA follows: TGCAGTGCCCACAGATCCCGTGAGCAGTTCTTC. Translated: CSAHRSREQFF.

The J gene is TRBJ2-1, the V gene TRBV5-4; 8 nucleotides agree with TRBD2. This CDR3 is built from 14 residues. Germline-derived CDR1 and CDR2 are SGHNT and YYREEE (reference sequence). J lost 3 bases, V lost 2 bases, and 1 base had no gene match. The CDR3 region has the DNA TGTGCCAGCAGCTTCACTAGCGGCTACAATGAGCAGTTCTTC. Encoded protein: CASSFTSGYNEQFF.

The gene calls are TRBV24-1 and TRBJ2-1; D is uncertain. CDR1 is KGHDR, CDR2 SFDVKD, per germline. The V end was cut by 4 bases, the J end by 1 base, with 10 bases between. The CDR3 contains 15 residues. As DNA, the CDR3 is TGTGCCACCAGTGACTCACAGACATCCTACAATGAGCAGTTCTTC. Protein sequence: CATSDSQTSYNEQFF.

This clone turned up a few times. V is TRBV7-2 and J is TRBJ1-4, with TRBD1 matching over 9 bases. The CDR3 runs to 16 residues. Germline loops: CDR1 SGHTA, CDR2 FQGNSA. Germline trimming cut 4 bases from V and 8 bases from J; bases unmatched to any gene: 11. CDR3 protein: CASSSLQDRGHEKLFF. CDR3 nucleotides: TGTGCCAGCAGCTCGCTTCAGGACAGGGGTCACGAAAAACTGTTTTTT.

The rearrangement joins TRBV7-6 to TRBJ2-3, with TRBD2 matching over 12 bases. Trimming at V came to 5 bases and at J to 2 bases, leaving 11 bases not matched to a gene. CDR1 is SGHVS, CDR2 FNYEAQ, per germline. The CDR3 runs 18 residues. For the CDR3, the DNA is TGTGCCAGCAGCCGGGGACTAGCGGGTGGGGGTTTCACAGATACGCAGTATTTT. Translated: CASSRGLAGGGFTDTQYF.

This clone was recorded once. V is TRBV27 and J is TRBJ2-1; D is undetermined. The CDR3 is 14 amino acids. Germline assignment: CDR1 MNHEY and CDR2 SMNVEV (reference sequence). The V end lost 4 bases, the J end lost 0 bases, and 7 bases lay between the germline ends. CDR3 coding DNA: TGTGCCAGCAGTTGGTGGAGCTCCTACAATGAGCAGTTCTTC. It encodes CASSWWSSYNEQFF.

The chain employs TRBV27 and TRBJ2-2; D gene ambiguous. The CDR3 runs to 12 residues. Germline CDR1 MNHEY, CDR2 SMNVEV (reference sequence). Trimming left V 6 bases short and J 1 base short, with 3 bases between. The CDR3 sequence is CASRQNTGELFF. CDR3 bases: TGTGCCAGCAGACAGAACACCGGGGAGCTGTTTTTT.

The chain has TRBV6-1 and TRBJ2-7; D unclear. The V gene lost 3 bases and the J gene lost 4 bases, with 4 bases spanning the gap. CDR3 length equals 11 residues. Germline CDR1 reads MNHNS; CDR2 reads SASEGT. The CDR3 DNA reads TGTGCCAGCAGTGATCTGTACGAGCAGTACTTC. Its protein is CASSDLYEQYF.

The chain employs TRBV25-1 and TRBJ1-2; TRBD1 might be the D (5 bases). The V and J ends lost 4 bases and 8 bases respectively, with 23 bases between them. The CDR3 contains 16 residues. Germline lookup yields CDR1 MGHDK and CDR2 SYGVNS. CDR3 in DNA: TGTGCCAGCAGTGCACCCGGGGGGAAGGCCCTTTCCGGCTACACCTTC. It encodes CASSAPGGKALSGYTF.

This clone was seen only once. The chain couples TRBV11-3 to TRBJ2-2; TRBD1 might be the D (6 bases). V lost 4 bases, J lost 6 bases, and 12 bases lay in between. CDR1 SGHNT and CDR2 YENEEA come from the germline V gene. The CDR3 totals 14 residues. Written as DNA, the CDR3 is TGTGCCAGCAGCTCCTACAGGGAAGCCGGGGAGCTGTTTTTT. It codes for CASSSYREAGELFF.

The chain uses TRBV7-2 and TRBJ1-3; no clear D gene. V gave up 1 base and J gave up 0 bases, with 10 bases separating them. The length of the CDR3 is 16 residues. Germline values: CDR1 SGHTA, CDR2 FQGNSA. The CDR3 here is CASSLVRDSSGNTIYF. The CDR3 coding sequence is TGTGCCAGCAGCTTAGTTCGGGATTCCTCTGGAAACACCATATATTTT. Full variable domain (outside the CDR3, taken from reference TRBV7-2 and TRBJ1-3): GAGVSQSPSNKVTEKGKDVELRCDPISGHTALYWYRQSLGQGLEFLIYFQGNSAPDKSGLPSDRFSAERTGGSVSTLTIQRTQQEDSAVYLCASSLVRDSSGNTIYFGEGSWLTVV.

V usage is TRBV6-5 and J usage is TRBJ2-3, with 8 bases aligning to TRBD2. The CDR3 spans 16 residues. Germline assignment: CDR1 MNHEY and CDR2 SVGAGI. The V segment lost 0 bases and the J segment 6 bases; nucleotides outside the gene matches: 8. CDR3 nucleotides: TGTGCCAGCAGTTACTCGTCGGGAGGGCTGGGGGATACGCAGTATTTT. Its protein product is CASSYSSGGLGDTQYF.

V gene TRBV7-9 combines with J gene TRBJ1-2, with D hard to call. CDR1 is SEHNR and CDR2 is FQNEAQ in the germline V gene (reference sequence). V was shortened by 5 bases and J by 2 bases, with 15 bases between the two germline ends. CDR3 length: 15 amino acids. Here the CDR3 reads CASSKSRGTNYGYTF. CDR3 nucleotides: TGTGCCAGCAGCAAAAGCCGGGGAACCAACTATGGCTACACCTTC.

This clone was observed a single time. The V and J genes are TRBV13 and TRBJ2-1, with 10 bases fitting TRBD1. The CDR3 runs 15 residues. V trimming: 4 bases; J trimming: 5 bases; junction bases outside the gene matches: 5. Germline CDR1 is PRHDT and CDR2 is FYEKMQ (reference sequence). CDR3 region: CASSWDRGTHNEQFF. The CDR3 DNA follows: TGTGCCAGCAGCTGGGACAGGGGTACCCACAATGAGCAGTTCTTC.

V is TRBV2 and J is TRBJ1-1; 10 bases line up with TRBD1. The V gene's germline CDR1 is SNHLY and CDR2 FYNNEI. The J segment lost 5 bases and the V segment lost 6 bases, leaving 6 bases of the junction unmatched. The CDR3 totals 14 residues. CDR3 region: CASRRGQGKTEAFF. CDR3 nucleotide sequence: TGTGCCAGCAGGCGGGGACAGGGGAAAACTGAAGCTTTCTTT.

A single count supports this clone. The CDR3 bases are TGCGCCAGCAGCTTGCGACAGGGCGGCGTCTATGGCTACACCTTC. Protein sequence: CASSLRQGGVYGYTF. This chain links TRBV5-1 with TRBJ1-2, with TRBD1 identical over 7 bases. Losses at the gene ends were 1 base for V and 4 bases for J; bases not matched to a gene: 7. The CDR3 is 15 amino acids. Germline V gene data show CDR1 as SGHRS and CDR2 as YFSETQ.

The chain employs TRBV7-9 and TRBJ1-1, with D perhaps TRBD1 (5 bases). Germline V gene sequence: CDR1 SEHNR, CDR2 FQNEAQ (reference sequence). CDR3 length equals 13 residues. Trimming took 6 bases from V and 1 from J, leaving 9 bases between them. DNA of the CDR3: TGTGCCAGCAGTTATCAGGGGAACACTGAAGCTTTCTTT. Amino acid sequence: CASSYQGNTEAFF.

The V and J genes are TRBV7-2 and TRBJ2-7; 8 bases line up with TRBD2. Germline CDR1 reads SGHTA; CDR2 reads FQGNSA. The V and J ends lost 3 bases and 2 bases, in that order; junction bases with no gene match: 3. CDR3 length: 14 amino acids. CDR3 nucleotide sequence: TGTGCCAGCAGCTTTGGACTAGCAACCTACGAGCAGTACTTC. Translation gives CASSFGLATYEQYF.

The CDR3, as DNA: TGTGCCAGCAGCGGGTTGGACAGTACTCTATATGGCTACACCTTC. It encodes CASSGLDSTLYGYTF. The chain couples TRBV9 to TRBJ1-2; TRBD1 is a possible D gene (6 bases). V shed 3 bases and J shed 5 bases, with 17 bases lying between them. This CDR3 region has 15 residues. CDR1 and CDR2 (germline): SGDLS, YYNGEE.

The V call is TRBV29-1, the J call TRBJ2-1; 10 bases match TRBD2. CDR3 length: 19 amino acids. Germline trimming cut 5 bases from V and 5 bases from J; bases unmatched to any gene: 21. Germline CDR1 is SQVTM and CDR2 is ANQGSEA. The CDR3 region has the DNA TGCAGCGTTTACAGTCTCGGACTAGCGGAGGGGGGACCCGACAATGAGCAGTTCTTC. Its translation is CSVYSLGLAEGGPDNEQFF.

The V gene is TRBV19, the J gene TRBJ2-3; 11 bases line up with TRBD1. This CDR3 spans 14 amino acids. Germline assignment: CDR1 LNHDA and CDR2 SQIVND (reference sequence). V trimming: 10 bases; J trimming: 3 bases; junction bases outside the gene matches: 6. The CDR3 protein is CATPRDRGTDTQYF. The CDR3 region has the DNA TGTGCCACCCCGCGGGACAGGGGGACAGATACGCAGTATTTT.

V and J are TRBV27 and TRBJ2-5; D may be TRBD2 (6 bases). The CDR3 runs to 17 residues. Germline V lookup: CDR1 MNHEY, CDR2 SMNVEV (reference sequence). With 5 bases removed from V and 0 bases from J, the gap between germline ends came to 19 bases. The CDR3 loop is CASSDLRGNMDQETQYF. The CDR3 DNA is TGTGCCAGCAGTGACCTCCGGGGGAACATGGACCAAGAGACCCAGTACTTC.

V is TRBV7-3 and J is TRBJ1-3, with no clear D. Germline values: CDR1 SGHTA, CDR2 FQGTGA. Trimming pared 1 base from V and 2 bases from J, leaving 21 bases between. There are 19 residues in the CDR3. The CDR3 nucleotides read TGTGCCAGCAGCTTAATCCCCCGAGGCCCTCGACTCCCTGGAAACACCATATATTTT. Residues: CASSLIPRGPRLPGNTIYF.

The chain is built from TRBV18 and TRBJ1-2; D gene ambiguous. Germline lookup yields CDR1 KGHSH and CDR2 LQKENI. This CDR3 is 17 amino acids long. The germline V and J ends were trimmed by 0 bases and 6 bases, with 20 bases remaining between them. As DNA, the CDR3 is TGTGCCAGCTCACCACCGGCTTCGGGGTTACATGGGGATGGCTACACCTTC. Translating gives CASSPPASGLHGDGYTF.

V gene TRBV6-5 combines with J gene TRBJ2-3, with a tentative D call TRBD2 (5 bases). Trimming cost V 10 bases and J 0 bases, with 14 bases left between them. Germline lookup yields CDR1 MNHEY and CDR2 SVGAGI. The CDR3 is 14 amino acids. CDR3 sequence (DNA): TGTGCCACCCTCCGAGCGGAAAGCACAGATACGCAGTATTTT. Residues: CATLRAESTDTQYF.

The CDR3 sequence is CASSPFTGSSGNTIYF. In DNA form, the CDR3 reads TGTGCCAGCAGCCCCTTCACGGGGAGCTCTGGAAACACCATATATTTT. The chain is built from TRBV7-8 and TRBJ1-3; D unresolved. CDR1 is SGHVS, CDR2 FQNEAQ, per germline. The CDR3 totals 16 residues. Trimming pared 5 bases from V and 0 bases from J, leaving 14 bases between.